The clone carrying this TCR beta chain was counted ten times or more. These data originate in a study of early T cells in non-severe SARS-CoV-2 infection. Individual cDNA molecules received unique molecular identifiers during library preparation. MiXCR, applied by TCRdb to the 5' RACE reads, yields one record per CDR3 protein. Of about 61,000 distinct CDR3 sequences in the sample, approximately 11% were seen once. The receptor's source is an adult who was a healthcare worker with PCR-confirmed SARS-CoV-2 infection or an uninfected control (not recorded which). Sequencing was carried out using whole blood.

The CDR3 loop is CASSAPGQGSEQYF. The CDR3 nucleotides are TGTGCCAGCAGTGCACCGGGACAGGGGTCCGAGCAGTACTTC. The chain uses TRBV6-1 and TRBJ2-7, with 10 bases fitting TRBD1. This CDR3 is built from 14 residues. Germline V gene data show CDR1 as MNHNS and CDR2 as SASEGT. V lost 4 bases, J lost 6 bases, and 6 bases stayed unmatched.